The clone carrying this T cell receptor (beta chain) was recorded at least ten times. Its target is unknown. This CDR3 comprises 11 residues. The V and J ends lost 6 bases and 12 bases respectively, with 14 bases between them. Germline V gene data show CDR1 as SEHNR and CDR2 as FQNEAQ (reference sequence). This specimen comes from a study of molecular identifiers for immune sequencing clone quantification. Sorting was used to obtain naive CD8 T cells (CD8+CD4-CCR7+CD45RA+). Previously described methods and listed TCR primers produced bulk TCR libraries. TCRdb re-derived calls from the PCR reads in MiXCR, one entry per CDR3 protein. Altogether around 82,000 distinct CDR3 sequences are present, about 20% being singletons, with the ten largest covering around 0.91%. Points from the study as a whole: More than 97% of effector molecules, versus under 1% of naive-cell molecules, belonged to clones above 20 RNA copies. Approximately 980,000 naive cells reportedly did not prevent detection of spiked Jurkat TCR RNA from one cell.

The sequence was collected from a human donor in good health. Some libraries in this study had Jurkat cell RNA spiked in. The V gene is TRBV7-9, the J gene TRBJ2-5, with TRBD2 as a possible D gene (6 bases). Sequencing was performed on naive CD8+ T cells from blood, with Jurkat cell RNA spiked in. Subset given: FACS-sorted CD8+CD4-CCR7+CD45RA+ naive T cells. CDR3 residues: CASSDGRGEYF. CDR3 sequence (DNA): TGTGCCAGCAGTGACGGGAGAGGGGAGTACTTC.